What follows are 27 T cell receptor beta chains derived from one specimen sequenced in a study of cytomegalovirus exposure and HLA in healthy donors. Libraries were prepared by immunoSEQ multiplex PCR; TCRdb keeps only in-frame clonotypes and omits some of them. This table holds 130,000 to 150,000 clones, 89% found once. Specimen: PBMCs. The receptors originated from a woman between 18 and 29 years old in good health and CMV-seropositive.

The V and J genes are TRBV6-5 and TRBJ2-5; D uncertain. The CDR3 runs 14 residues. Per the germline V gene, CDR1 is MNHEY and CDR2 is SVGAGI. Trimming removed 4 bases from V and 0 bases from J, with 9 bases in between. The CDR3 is CASSFLADQETQYF. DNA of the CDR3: TGTGCCAGCAGTTTTTTGGCTGACCAAGAGACCCAGTACTTC.

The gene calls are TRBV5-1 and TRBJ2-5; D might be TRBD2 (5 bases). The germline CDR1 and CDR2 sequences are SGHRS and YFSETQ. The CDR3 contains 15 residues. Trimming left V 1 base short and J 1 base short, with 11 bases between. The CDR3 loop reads CASSLQLAGQETQYF. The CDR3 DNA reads TGCGCCAGCAGCTTGCAGCTCGCGGGCCAAGAGACCCAGTACTTC.

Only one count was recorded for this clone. For the CDR3, the DNA is TGTGCCAGCAGTCTATTACTAGCGGGGGGGCCCCATGAGCAGTTCTTC. Amino acid sequence: CASSLLLAGGPHEQFF. V and J are TRBV27 and TRBJ2-1; 13 nucleotides match TRBD2. This CDR3 has 16 amino acids. CDR1 is MNHEY, CDR2 SMNVEV, per germline (reference sequence). The J segment lost 8 bases and the V segment lost 5 bases, leaving 9 bases of the junction unmatched.

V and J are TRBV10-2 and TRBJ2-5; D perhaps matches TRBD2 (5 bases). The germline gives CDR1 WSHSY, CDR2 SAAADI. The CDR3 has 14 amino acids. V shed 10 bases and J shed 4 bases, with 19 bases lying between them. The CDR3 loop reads CATLLGGLGETQYF. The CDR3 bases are TGCGCCACTCTACTAGGAGGTTTGGGAGAGACCCAGTACTTC.

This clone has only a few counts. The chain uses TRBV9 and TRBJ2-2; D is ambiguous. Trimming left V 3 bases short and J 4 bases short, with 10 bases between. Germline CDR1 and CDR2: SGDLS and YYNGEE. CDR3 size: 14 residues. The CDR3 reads CASSAAFGTGELFF. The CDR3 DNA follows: TGTGCCAGCAGCGCCGCGTTCGGCACCGGGGAGCTGTTTTTT.

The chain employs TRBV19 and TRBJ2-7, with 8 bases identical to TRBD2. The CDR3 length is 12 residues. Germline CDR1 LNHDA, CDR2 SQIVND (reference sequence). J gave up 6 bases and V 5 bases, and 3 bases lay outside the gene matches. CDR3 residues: CASSSGGGEQYF. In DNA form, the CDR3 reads TGTGCCAGTAGTTCGGGAGGGGGCGAGCAGTACTTC.

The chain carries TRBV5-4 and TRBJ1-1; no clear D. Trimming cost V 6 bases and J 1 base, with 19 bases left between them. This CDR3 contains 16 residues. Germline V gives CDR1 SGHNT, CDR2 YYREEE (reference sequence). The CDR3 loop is CASNGGSAGRNTEAFF. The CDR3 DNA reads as TGTGCCAGCAACGGAGGGTCGGCAGGTCGGAACACTGAAGCTTTCTTT.

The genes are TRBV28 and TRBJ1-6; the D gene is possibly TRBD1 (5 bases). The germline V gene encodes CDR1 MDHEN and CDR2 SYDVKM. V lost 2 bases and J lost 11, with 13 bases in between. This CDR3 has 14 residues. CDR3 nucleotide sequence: TGTGCCAGCAGTTTAGCCAGGGAAAAGCCACCCCTCCACTTT. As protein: CASSLAREKPPLHF. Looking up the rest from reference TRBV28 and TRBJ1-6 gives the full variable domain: DVKVTQSSRYLVKRTGEKVFLECVQDMDHENMFWYRQDPGLGLRLIYFSYDVKMKEKGDIPEGYSVSREKKERFSLILESASTNQTSMYLCASSLAREKPPLHFGNGTRLTVT.

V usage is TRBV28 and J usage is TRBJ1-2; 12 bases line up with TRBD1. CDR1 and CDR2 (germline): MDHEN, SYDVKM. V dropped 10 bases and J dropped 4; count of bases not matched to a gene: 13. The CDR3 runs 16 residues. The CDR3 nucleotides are TGTGCCATCAAGGGACAGGGGGCAAAAAACTTCTATGGCTACACCTTC. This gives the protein CAIKGQGAKNFYGYTF.

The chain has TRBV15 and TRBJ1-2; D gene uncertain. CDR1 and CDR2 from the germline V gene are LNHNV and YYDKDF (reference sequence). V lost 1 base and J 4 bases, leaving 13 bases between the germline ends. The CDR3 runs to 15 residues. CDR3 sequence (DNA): TGTGCCACCAGCAGAGCAGGTCGCGAAGGCTATGGCTACACCTTC. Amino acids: CATSRAGREGYGYTF.

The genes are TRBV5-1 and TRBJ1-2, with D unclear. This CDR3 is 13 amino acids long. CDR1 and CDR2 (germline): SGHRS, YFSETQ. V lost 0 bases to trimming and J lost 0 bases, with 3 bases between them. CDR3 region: CASSLAANYGYTF. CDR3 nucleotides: TGCGCCAGCAGCTTGGCGGCTAACTATGGCTACACCTTC.

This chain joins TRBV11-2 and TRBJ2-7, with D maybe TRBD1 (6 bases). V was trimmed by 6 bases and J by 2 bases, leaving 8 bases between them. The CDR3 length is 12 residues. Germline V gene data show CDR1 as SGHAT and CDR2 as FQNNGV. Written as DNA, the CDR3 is TGTGCCAGCAGGTGGGACACCTACGAGCAGTACTTC. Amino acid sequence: CASRWDTYEQYF.

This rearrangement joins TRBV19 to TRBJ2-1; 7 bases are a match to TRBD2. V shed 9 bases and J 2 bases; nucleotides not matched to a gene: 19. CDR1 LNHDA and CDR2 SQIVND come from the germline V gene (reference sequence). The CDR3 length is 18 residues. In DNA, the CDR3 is TGTGCCAGCCGCCAAGCACTGGATCGGGGGAGGGCCTACAATGAGCAGTTCTTC. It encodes CASRQALDRGRAYNEQFF.

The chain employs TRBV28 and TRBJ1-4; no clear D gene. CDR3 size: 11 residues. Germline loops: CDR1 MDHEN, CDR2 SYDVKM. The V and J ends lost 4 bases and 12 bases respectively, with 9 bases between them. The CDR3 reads CASSSPQELFF. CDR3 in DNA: TGTGCCAGCAGTTCCCCCCAGGAACTGTTTTTT.

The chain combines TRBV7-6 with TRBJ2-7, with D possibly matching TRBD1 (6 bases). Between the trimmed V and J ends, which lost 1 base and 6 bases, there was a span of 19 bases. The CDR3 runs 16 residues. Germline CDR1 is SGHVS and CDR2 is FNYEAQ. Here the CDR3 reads CASSLGGGRLAAEQYF. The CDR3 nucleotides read TGTGCCAGCAGCTTAGGTGGGGGCCGGCTGGCGGCCGAGCAGTACTTC.

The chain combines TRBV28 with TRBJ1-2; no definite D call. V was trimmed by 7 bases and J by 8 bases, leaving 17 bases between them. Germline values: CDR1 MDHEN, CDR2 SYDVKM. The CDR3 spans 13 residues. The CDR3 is CASNVQSTGGYTF. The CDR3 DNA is TGTGCCAGCAACGTTCAGTCAACGGGGGGCTACACCTTC.

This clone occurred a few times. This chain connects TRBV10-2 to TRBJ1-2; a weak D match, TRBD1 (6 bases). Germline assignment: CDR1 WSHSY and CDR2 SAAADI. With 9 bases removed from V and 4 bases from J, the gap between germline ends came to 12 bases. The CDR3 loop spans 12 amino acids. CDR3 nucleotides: TGCGCCAGTGCTAAGGACAGCTATGGCTACACCTTC. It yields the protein CASAKDSYGYTF.

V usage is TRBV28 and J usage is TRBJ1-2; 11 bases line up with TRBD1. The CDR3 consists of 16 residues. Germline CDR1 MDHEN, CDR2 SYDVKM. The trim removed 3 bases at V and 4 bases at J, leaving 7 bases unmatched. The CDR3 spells CASSLSGQGEVYGYTF. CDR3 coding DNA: TGTGCCAGCAGTTTGTCGGGACAGGGGGAGGTCTATGGCTACACCTTC.

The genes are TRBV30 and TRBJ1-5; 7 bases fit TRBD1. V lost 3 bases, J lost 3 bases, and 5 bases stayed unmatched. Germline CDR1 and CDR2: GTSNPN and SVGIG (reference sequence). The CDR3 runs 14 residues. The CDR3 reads CAWSPGGDNQPQHF. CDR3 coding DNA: TGTGCCTGGAGCCCAGGGGGTGACAATCAGCCCCAGCATTTT.

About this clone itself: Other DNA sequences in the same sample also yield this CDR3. CDR3 sequence: CASSRAGTDTQYF. Here the CDR3 DNA reads TGTGCCAGCAGTAGAGCAGGGACAGATACGCAGTATTTT. This sequence joins TRBV28 and TRBJ2-3; weak D call: TRBD1 (5 bases). This CDR3 is 13 amino acids long. The V gene lost 5 bases and the J gene lost 3 bases, with 9 bases spanning the gap. Germline V gene lookup returns CDR1 MDHEN and CDR2 SYDVKM.

The CDR3 DNA reads TGTGCCAGCAGCTTGGCCCGACAGGGGGCTGGAACTGAAGCTTTCTTT. It codes for CASSLARQGAGTEAFF. The chain uses TRBV5-6 and TRBJ1-1; 10 nucleotides line up with TRBD1. CDR3 length: 16 residues. The V gene end was trimmed by 0 bases and the J gene end by 5 bases; junction bases not matched to a gene: 7. Germline values: CDR1 SGHDT, CDR2 YYEEEE.

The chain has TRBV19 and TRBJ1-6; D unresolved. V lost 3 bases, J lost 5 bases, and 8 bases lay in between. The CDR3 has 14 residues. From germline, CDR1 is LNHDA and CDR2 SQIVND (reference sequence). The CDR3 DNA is TGTGCCAGTAGTATTCTCGGGGATAATTCACCCCTCCACTTT. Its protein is CASSILGDNSPLHF.

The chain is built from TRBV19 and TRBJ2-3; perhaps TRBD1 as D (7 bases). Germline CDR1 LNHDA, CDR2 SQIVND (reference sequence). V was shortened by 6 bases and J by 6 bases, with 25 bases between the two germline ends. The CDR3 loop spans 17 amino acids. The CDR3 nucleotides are TGTGCCAGTAGACCAGGGGGACGCACCAGGAGGGGCGATACGCAGTATTTT. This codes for CASRPGGRTRRGDTQYF.

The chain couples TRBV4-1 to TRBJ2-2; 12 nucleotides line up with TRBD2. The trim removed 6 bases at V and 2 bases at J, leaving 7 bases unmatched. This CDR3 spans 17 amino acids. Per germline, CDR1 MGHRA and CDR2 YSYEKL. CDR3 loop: CASRQASGGVNTGELFF. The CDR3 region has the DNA TGCGCCAGCAGGCAGGCTAGCGGGGGGGTTAACACCGGGGAGCTGTTTTTT.

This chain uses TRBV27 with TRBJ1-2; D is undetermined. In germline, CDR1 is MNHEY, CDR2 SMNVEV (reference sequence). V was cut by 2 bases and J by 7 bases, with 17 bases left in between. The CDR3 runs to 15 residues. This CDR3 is CASSLGRASFGGYTF. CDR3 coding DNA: TGTGCCAGCAGTTTAGGGCGGGCCTCGTTCGGTGGCTACACCTTC.

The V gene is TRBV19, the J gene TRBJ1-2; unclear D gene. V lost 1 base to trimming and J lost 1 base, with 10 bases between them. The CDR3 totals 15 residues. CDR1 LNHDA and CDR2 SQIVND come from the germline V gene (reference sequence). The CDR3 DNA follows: TGTGCCAGTAGTATAGTTCCGACGGGTAACTATGGCTACACCTTC. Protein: CASSIVPTGNYGYTF.

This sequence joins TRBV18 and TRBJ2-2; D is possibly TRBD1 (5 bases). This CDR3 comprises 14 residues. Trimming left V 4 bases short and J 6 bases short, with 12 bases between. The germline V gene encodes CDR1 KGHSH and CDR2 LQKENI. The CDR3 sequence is CASSLRQGPGELFF. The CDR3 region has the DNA TGTGCCAGCTCACTCCGTCAGGGTCCCGGGGAGCTGTTTTTT.